This T cell receptor (beta chain) was recorded in a study of blood T cell repertoires in COVID-19. Per the germline V gene, CDR1 is SGHDT and CDR2 is YYEEEE. V trimming: 2 bases; J trimming: 1 base; junction bases outside the gene matches: 1. CDR3 length: 17 amino acids. The assay was immunoSEQ multiplex PCR, and TCRdb's table has in-frame clones only and misses some. The profile covers 450,000 or so clones, with approximately 89% appearing a single time and about 1.6% taken by the ten largest. The sequence was obtained from a woman in her forties with COVID-19, enrolled during active disease. The chain carries TRBV5-6 and TRBJ2-2; 14 bases map to TRBD2. The material sequenced was peripheral blood. CDR3 region: CASSFGLAGGNTGELFF. CDR3 DNA: TGTGCCAGCAGCTTCGGACTAGCGGGAGGGAACACCGGGGAGCTGTTTTTT.